This T cell receptor (beta chain) was observed in a study of T-cell reconstitution after alpha-beta-depleted transplantation in children. As it was prepared, the TCRbeta library received unique molecular identifiers. One entry per CDR3 protein results from TCRdb running MiXCR on the PCR reads. This sample has some 450,000 distinct CDR3 sequences, with 43% found just once. This receptor was obtained from a girl aged 2-9 years with aplastic anemia, due to receive a stem cell transplant. Sequenced material: PBMCs, taken before TCRalphabeta/CD19-depleted stem cell transplant.

CDR3 coding DNA: TGTGCCAGCAGCCCTTATGGTAAGGTCAATGAGCAGTTCTTC. Amino acid sequence: CASSPYGKVNEQFF. V is TRBV7-2 and J is TRBJ2-1; D gene unclear. Trimming cost V 5 bases and J 6 bases, with 14 bases left between them. Germline CDR1 and CDR2: SGHTA and FQGNSA. There are 14 residues in the CDR3.